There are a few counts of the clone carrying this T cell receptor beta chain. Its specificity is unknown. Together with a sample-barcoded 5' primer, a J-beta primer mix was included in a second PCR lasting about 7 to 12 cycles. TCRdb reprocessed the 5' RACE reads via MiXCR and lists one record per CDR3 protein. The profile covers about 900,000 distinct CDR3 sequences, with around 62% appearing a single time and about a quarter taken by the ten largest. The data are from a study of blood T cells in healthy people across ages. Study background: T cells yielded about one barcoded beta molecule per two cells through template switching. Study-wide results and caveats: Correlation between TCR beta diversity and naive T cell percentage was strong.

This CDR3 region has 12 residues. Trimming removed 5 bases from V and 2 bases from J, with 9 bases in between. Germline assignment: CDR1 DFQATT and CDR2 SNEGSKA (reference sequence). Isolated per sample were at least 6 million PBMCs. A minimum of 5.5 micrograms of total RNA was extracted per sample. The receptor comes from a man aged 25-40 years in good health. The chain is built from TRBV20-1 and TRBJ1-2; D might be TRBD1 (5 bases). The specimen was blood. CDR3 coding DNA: TGCAGTGCTGGGGGACGGAACTATGGCTACACCTTC. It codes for CSAGGRNYGYTF.